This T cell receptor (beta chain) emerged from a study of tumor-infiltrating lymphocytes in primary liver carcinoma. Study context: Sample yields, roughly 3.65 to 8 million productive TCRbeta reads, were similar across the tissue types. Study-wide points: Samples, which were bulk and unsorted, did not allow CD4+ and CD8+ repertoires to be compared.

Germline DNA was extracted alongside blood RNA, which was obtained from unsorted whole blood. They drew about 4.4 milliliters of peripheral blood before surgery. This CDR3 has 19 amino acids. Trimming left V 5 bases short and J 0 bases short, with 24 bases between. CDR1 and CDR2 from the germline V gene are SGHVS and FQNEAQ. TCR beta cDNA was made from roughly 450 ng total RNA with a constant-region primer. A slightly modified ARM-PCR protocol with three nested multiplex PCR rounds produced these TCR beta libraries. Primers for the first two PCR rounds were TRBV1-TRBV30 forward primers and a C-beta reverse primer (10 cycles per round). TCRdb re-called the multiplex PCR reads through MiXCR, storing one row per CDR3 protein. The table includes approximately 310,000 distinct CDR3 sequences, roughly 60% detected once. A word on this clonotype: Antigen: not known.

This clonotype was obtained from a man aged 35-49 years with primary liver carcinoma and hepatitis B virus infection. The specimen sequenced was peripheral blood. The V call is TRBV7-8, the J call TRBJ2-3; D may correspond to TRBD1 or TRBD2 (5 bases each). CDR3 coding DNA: TGTGCCAGCAGCAAACAGCCCGGAACTAGGGGCCTTAGCACAGATACGCAGTATTTT. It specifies CASSKQPGTRGLSTDTQYF.